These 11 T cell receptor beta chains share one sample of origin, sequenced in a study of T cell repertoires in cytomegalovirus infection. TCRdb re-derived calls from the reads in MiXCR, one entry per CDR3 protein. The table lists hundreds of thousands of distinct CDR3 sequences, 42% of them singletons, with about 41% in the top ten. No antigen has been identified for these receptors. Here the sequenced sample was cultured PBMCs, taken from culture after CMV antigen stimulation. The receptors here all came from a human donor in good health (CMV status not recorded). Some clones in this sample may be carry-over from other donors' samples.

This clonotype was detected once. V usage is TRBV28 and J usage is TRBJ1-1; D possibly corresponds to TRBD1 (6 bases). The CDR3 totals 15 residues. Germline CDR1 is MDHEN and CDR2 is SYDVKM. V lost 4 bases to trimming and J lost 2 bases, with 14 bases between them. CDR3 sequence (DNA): TGTGCCAGCAGTTCCCCCCAAGGGGGAAACACTGAAGCTTTCTTT. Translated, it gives CASSSPQGGNTEAFF.

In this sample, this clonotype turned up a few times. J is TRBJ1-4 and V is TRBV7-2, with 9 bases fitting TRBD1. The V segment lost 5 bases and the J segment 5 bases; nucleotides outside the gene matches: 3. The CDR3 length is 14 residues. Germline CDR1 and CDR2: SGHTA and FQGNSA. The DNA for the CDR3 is TGTGCCAGCAGCCAGACAGGGGGAAATGAAAAACTGTTTTTT. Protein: CASSQTGGNEKLFF. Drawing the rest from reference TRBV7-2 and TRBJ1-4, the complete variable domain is GAGVSQSPSNKVTEKGKDVELRCDPISGHTALYWYRQSLGQGLEFLIYFQGNSAPDKSGLPSDRFSAERTGGSVSTLTIQRTQQEDSAVYLCASSQTGGNEKLFFGSGTQLSVL.

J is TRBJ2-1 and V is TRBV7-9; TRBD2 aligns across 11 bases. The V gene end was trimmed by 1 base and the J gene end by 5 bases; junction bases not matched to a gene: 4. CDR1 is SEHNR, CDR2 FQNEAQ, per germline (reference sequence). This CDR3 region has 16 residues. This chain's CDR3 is CASSLGTSGYDNEQFF. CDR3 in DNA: TGTGCCAGCAGCTTAGGGACTAGCGGGTACGACAATGAGCAGTTCTTC. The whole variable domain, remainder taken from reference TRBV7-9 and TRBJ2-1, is DTGVSQNPRHKITKRGQNVTFRCDPISEHNRLYWYRQTLGQGPEFLTYFQNEAQLEKSRLLSDRFSAERPKGSFSTLEIQRTEQGDSAMYLCASSLGTSGYDNEQFFGPGTRLTVL.

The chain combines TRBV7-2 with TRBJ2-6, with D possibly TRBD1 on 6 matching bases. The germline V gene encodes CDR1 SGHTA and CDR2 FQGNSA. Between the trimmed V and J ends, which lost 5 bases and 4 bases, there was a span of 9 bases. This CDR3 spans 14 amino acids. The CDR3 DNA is TGTGCCAGCAGCCCCGACAGGGGGGCCAACGTCCTGACTTTC. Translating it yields CASSPDRGANVLTF.

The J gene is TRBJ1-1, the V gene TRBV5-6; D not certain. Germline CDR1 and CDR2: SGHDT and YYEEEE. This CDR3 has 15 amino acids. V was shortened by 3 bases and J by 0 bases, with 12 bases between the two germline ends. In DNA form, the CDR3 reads TGTGCCAGCAGCTCCATGCGGACGGTGAACACTGAAGCTTTCTTT. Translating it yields CASSSMRTVNTEAFF.

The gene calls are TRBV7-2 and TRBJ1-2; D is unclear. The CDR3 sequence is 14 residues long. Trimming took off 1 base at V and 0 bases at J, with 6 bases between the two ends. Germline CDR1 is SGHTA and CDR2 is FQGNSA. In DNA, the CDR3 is TGTGCCAGCAGCTTAGTTCAGGCTAACTATGGCTACACCTTC. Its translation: CASSLVQANYGYTF. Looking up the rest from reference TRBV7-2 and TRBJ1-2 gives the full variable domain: GAGVSQSPSNKVTEKGKDVELRCDPISGHTALYWYRQSLGQGLEFLIYFQGNSAPDKSGLPSDRFSAERTGGSVSTLTIQRTQQEDSAVYLCASSLVQANYGYTFGSGTRLTVV.

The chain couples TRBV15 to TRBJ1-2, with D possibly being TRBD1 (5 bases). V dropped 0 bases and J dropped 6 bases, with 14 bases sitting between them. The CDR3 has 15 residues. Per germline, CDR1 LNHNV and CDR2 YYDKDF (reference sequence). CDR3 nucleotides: TGTGCCACCAGCAGAGATCAATCCAGGGTTGATGGCTACACCTTC. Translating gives CATSRDQSRVDGYTF.

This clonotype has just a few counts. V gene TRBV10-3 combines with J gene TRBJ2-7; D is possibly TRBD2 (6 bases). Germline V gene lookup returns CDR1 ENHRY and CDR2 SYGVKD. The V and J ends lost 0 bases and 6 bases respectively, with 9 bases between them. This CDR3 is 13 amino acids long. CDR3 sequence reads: CAISESGGSEQYF. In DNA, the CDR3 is TGTGCCATCAGTGAGTCGGGGGGATCCGAGCAGTACTTC.

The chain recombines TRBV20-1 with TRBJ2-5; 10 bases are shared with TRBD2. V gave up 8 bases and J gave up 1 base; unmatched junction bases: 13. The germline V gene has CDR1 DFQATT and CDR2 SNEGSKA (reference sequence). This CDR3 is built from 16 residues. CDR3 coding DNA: TGCAGTCCCCGGGGATTCGAGCGGGAGGGCCAAGAGACCCAGTACTTC. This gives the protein CSPRGFEREGQETQYF.

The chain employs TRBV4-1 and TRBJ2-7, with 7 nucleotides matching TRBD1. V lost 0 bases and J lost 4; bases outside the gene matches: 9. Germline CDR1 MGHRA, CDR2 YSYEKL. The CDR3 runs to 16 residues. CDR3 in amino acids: CASSQDLTDRPYEQYF. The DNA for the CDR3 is TGCGCCAGCAGCCAAGACCTTACGGACAGGCCTTACGAGCAGTACTTC.

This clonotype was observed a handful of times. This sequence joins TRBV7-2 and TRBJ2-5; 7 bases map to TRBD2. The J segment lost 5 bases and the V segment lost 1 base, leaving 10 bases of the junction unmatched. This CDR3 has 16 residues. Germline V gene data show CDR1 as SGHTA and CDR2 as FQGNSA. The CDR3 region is CASSLVGGGRFETQYF. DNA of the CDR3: TGTGCCAGCAGCTTAGTGGGCGGGGGTCGTTTTGAGACCCAGTACTTC.